This TCR beta chain was recovered during a study of shared clonotypes between healthy human individuals. Study-wide points: Larger estimated richness was generally seen in naive subsets than in memory subsets. How much donors shared clonotypes was expected to be affected by sequencing depth. A handful of donors had about 5% of their naive CD4 clonotypes in common.

V gave up 4 bases and J gave up 5 bases, with 11 bases separating them. The length of the CDR3 is 13 residues. Germline CDR1 reads MGHDK; CDR2 reads SYGVNS. Genomic DNA of each subset was evenly split across several immunoSEQ plates. Here immunoSEQ multiplex PCR was the method, and the copy in TCRdb shows in-frame clones only, minus some. The sample comprises about 120,000 clones, under 70% of which are singletons, and approximately 23% rests with the top ten. Regarding this clone: Its matching antigen is unknown.

Sequenced: memory CD8+ T cells sorted from blood. Specified subset: CD45RO+ cells pooled with CCR7-negative TemRA cells. The clonotype originates from a woman aged 25 to 39 in good health. This chain joins TRBV25-1 and TRBJ2-5, with D possibly matching TRBD2 (5 bases). CDR3 residues: CASSAAGGETQYF. DNA for the CDR3: TGTGCCAGCAGTGCGGCGGGTGGGGAGACCCAGTACTTC.